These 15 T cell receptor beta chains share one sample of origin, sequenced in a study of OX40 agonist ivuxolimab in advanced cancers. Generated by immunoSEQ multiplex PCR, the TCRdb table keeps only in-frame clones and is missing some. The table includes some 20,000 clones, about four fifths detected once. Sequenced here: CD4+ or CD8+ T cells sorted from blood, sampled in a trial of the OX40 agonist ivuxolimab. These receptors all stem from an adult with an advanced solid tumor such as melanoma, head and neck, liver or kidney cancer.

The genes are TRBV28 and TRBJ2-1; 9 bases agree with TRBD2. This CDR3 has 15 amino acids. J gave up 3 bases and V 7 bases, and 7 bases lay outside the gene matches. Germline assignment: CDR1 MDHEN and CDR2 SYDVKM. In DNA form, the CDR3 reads TGTGCCAGCACCTTCCGACTAGCGGACTACAATGAGCAGTTCTTC. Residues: CASTFRLADYNEQFF.

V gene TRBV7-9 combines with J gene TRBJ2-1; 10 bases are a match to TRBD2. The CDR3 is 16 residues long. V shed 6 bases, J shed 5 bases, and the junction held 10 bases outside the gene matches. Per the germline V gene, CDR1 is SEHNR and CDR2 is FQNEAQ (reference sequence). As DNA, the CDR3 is TGTGCCAGCAGTTTCACTAGCGGGGACCCTAACAATGAGCAGTTCTTC. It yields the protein CASSFTSGDPNNEQFF.

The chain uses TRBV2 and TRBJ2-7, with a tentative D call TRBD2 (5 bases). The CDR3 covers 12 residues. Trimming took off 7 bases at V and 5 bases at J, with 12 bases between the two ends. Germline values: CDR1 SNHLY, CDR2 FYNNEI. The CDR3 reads CASIEGRDEQYF. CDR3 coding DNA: TGTGCCAGCATCGAGGGTAGAGACGAGCAGTACTTC.

The DNA for the CDR3 is TGTGCCAGCAGCTCATACTGGCCCCGAGATTCAGATACGCAGTATTTT. Protein product: CASSSYWPRDSDTQYF. The rearrangement uses TRBV11-3 and TRBJ2-3; D call uncertain. The CDR3 has 16 amino acids. Germline V gene data show CDR1 as SGHNT and CDR2 as YENEEA. The V and J ends lost 4 bases and 4 bases respectively, with 18 bases between them.

CDR3 in DNA: TGTGCCAGCAGTCATGAGTCAGGAAGATTTGCGGGCTACACCTTC. It specifies CASSHESGRFAGYTF. The rearrangement links TRBV7-6 to TRBJ1-2; D is unresolved. CDR1 and CDR2 from the germline V gene are SGHVS and FNYEAQ. The CDR3 runs to 15 residues. The V gene lost 6 bases and the J gene lost 8 bases, with 22 bases spanning the gap.

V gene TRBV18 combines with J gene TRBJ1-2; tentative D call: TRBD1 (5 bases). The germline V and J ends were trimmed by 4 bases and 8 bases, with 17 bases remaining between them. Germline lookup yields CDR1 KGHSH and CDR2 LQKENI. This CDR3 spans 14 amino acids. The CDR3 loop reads CASSLSQGPEGYTF. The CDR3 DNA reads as TGTGCCAGCTCACTGTCTCAGGGTCCGGAGGGCTACACCTTC.

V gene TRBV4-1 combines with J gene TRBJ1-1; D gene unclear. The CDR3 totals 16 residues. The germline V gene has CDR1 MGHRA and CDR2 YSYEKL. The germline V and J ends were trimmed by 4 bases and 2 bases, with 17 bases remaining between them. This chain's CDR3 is CASSLPPGSPNTEAFF. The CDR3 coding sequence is TGCGCCAGCAGCCTTCCCCCGGGGAGCCCTAACACTGAAGCTTTCTTT.

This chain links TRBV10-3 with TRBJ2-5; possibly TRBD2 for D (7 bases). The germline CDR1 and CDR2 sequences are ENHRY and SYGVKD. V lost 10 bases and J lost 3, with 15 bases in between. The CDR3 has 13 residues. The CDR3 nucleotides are TGTGCCACCGAGGGAGGGGGGAAAGAGACCCAGTACTTC. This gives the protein CATEGGGKETQYF.

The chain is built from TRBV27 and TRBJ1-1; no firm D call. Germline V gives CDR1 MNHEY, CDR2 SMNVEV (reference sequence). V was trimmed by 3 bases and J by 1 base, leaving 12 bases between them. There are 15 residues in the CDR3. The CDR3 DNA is TGTGCCAGCAGTTTTTTTGTGGGGAGGAACACTGAAGCTTTCTTT. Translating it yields CASSFFVGRNTEAFF.

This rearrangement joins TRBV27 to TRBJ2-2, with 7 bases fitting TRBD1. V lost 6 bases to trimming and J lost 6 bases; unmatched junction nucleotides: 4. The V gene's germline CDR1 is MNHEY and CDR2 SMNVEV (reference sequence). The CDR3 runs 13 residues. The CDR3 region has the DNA TGTGCCAGCAGGACAGGGTTTGCCGGGGAGCTGTTTTTT. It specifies CASRTGFAGELFF.

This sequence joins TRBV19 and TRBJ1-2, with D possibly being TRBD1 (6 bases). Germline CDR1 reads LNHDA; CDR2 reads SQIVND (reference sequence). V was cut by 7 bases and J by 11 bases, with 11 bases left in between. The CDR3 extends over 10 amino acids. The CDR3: CASKGQGYTF. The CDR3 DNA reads TGTGCCAGTAAAGGGCAGGGGTACACCTTC.

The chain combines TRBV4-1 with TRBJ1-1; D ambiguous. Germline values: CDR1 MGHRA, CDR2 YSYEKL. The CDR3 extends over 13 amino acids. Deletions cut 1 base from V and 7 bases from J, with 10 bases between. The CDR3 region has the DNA TGCGCCAGCAGCCAAGGGGCAGAGCTTGAAGCTTTCTTT. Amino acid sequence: CASSQGAELEAFF.

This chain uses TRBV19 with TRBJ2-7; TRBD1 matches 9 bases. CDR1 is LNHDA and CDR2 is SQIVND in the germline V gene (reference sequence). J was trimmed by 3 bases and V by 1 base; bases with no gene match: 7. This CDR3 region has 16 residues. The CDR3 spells CASSIVAGTGLYEQYF. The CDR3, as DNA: TGTGCCAGTAGTATAGTCGCCGGGACAGGGCTCTACGAGCAGTACTTC.

Here the CDR3 reads CASSFGAHYGYTF. In nucleotides, the CDR3 is TGTGCCAGCAGCTTCGGGGCTCACTATGGCTACACCTTC. V and J are TRBV7-2 and TRBJ1-2; D is possibly TRBD1 (5 bases). Germline CDR1 and CDR2: SGHTA and FQGNSA. CDR3 length: 13 amino acids. V gave up 3 bases and J gave up 3 bases, with 8 bases separating them.

CDR3 sequence reads: CASSYRLHIQETQYF. CDR3 in DNA: TGTGCCAGCAGTTACCGGCTTCACATACAAGAGACCCAGTACTTC. The genes are TRBV6-6 and TRBJ2-5; D is unclear. CDR3 length: 15 residues. The germline V gene encodes CDR1 MNHNY and CDR2 SVGAGI (reference sequence). The V gene lost 2 bases and the J gene lost 2 bases, with 12 bases spanning the gap.